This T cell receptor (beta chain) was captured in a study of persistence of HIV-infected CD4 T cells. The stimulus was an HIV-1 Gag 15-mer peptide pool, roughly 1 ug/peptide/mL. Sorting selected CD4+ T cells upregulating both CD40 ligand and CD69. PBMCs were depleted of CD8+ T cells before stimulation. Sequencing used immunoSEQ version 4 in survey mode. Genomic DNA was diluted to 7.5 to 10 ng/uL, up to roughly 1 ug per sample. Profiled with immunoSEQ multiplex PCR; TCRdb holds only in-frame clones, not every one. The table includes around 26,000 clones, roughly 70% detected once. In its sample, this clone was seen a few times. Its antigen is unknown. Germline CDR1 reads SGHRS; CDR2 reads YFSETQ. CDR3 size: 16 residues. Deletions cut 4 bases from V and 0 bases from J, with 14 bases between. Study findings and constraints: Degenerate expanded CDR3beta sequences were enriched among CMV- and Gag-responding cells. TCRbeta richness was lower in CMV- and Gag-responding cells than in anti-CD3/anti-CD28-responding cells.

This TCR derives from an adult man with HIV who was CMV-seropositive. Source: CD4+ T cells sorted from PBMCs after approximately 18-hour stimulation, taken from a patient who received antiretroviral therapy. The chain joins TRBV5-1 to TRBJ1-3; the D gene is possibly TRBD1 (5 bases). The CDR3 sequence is CASSTGTSFSGNTIYF. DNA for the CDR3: TGCGCCAGCAGCACTGGGACGTCCTTCTCTGGAAACACCATATATTTT.